In this sample, the clone carrying this T cell receptor beta chain turned up a few times. Its matching antigen is unknown. Total RNA extraction produced at least 5.5 micrograms (per sample) for the study. Deletions cut 8 bases from V and 4 bases from J, with 15 bases between. Per germline, CDR1 KGHSH and CDR2 LQKENI. The CDR3 runs 14 residues. Primed by a sample-barcoded 5' primer and a J-beta primer mix, a second PCR proceeded for roughly 7 to 11 cycles. TCRdb re-called the 5' RACE reads through MiXCR, storing one row per CDR3 protein. The sample contains roughly 1.6 million distinct CDR3 sequences, around 36% of which appear only once. This sample was taken from a study of blood T cells in healthy people across ages. Points from the study as a whole: Naive CD4+ cell counts and diversity both ran higher in long-lived than in aged donors.

Sample: blood. This chain connects TRBV18 to TRBJ2-1; D is perhaps TRBD1 (5 bases). The clonotype was recovered from a woman aged 25-40 years in good health. CDR3 nucleotides: TGTGCCAGCCAGACCTTAGGGGAATACAATGAGCAGTTCTTC. This sequence encodes CASQTLGEYNEQFF.